This T cell receptor (beta chain) came from a study of preoperative IRX-2 immunotherapy in early breast cancer. Assay used: immunoSEQ multiplex PCR; TCRdb lists only in-frame clones, some missing. The table has fewer than 40,000 clones, roughly 96% seen once. The treatment here: preoperative locoregional IRX-2 cytokine immunotherapy. Samples came from a phase Ib trial of preoperative locoregional IRX-2 cytokine immunotherapy. This clone has a single count. CDR3 length: 13 residues. V gave up 7 bases and J gave up 0 bases, with 9 bases separating them. Germline CDR1 MNHNS, CDR2 SASEGT. The TCR was taken from a human donor with breast cancer. Sampling was carried out from a patient treated with IRX-2 immunotherapy. The rearrangement links TRBV6-1 to TRBJ1-1; no definite D call. This chain's CDR3 is CASIDALNTEAFF. The CDR3 nucleotides read TGTGCCAGCATTGACGCCCTGAACACTGAAGCTTTCTTT.